The present T cell receptor beta chain was sequenced within a study of shared clonotypes between healthy human individuals. The V gene's germline CDR1 is SGHTA and CDR2 FQGNSA. The CDR3 runs 13 residues. The V end lost 3 bases, the J end lost 3 bases, and 6 bases lay between the germline ends. The protocol was immunoSEQ multiplex PCR, while the TCRdb copy is restricted to in-frame clones and leaves out a portion. The sample consists of millions of clones, more than 80% of them appearing once. The count of this clone is one. The sequence was collected from a young man in good health. This rearrangement joins TRBV7-2 to TRBJ1-5, with unresolved D. Sample: naive CD4+ T cells sorted from blood. Described subset: CD45RA+ positively selected. In nucleotides, the CDR3 is TGTGCCAGCAGCTTCAATCACAATCAGCCCCAGCATTTT. Its protein product is CASSFNHNQPQHF.